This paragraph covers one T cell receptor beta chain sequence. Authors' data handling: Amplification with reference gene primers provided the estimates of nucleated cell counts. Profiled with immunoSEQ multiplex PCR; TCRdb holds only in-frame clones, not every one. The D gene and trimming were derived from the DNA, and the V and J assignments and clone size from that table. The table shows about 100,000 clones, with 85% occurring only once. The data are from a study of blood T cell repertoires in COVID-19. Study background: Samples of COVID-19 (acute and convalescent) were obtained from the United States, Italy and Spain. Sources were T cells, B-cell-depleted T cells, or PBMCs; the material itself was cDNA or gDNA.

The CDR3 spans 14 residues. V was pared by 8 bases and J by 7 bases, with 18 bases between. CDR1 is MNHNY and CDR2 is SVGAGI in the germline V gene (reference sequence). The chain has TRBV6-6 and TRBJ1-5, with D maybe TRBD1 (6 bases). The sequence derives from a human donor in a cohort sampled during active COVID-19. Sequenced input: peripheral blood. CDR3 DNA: TGTGCCAGCCATATGGAACAGGGTGGACAGCCCCAGCATTTT. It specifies CASHMEQGGQPQHF.